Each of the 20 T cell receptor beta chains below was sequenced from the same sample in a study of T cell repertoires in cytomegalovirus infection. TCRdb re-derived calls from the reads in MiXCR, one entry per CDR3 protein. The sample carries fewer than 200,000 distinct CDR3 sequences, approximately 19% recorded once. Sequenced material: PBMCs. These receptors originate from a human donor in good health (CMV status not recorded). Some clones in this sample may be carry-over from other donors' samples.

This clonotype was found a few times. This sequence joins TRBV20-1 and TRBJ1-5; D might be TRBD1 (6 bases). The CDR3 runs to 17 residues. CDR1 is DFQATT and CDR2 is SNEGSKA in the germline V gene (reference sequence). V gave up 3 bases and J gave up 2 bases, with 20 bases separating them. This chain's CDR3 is CSASRGGGTWGNQPQHF. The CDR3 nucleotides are TGCAGTGCTAGCCGCGGAGGGGGGACTTGGGGCAATCAGCCCCAGCATTTT.

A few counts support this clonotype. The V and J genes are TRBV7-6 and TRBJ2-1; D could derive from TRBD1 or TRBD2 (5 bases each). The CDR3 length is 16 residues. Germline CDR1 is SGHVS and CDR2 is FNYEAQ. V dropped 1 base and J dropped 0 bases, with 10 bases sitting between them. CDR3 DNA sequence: TGTGCCAGCAGCTTAGGAAACGGGGCCTCCTACAATGAGCAGTTCTTC. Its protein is CASSLGNGASYNEQFF.

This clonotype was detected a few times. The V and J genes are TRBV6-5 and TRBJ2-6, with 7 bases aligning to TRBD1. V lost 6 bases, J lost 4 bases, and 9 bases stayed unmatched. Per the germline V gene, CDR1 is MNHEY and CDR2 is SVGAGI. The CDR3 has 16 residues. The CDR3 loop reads CASRPPDRAGANVLTF. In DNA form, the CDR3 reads TGTGCCAGCAGACCACCCGACAGGGCCGGGGCCAACGTCCTGACTTTC.

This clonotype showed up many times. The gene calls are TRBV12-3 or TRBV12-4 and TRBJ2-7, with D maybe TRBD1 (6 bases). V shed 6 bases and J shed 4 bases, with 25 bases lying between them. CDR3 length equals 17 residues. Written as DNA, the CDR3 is TGTGCCAGCAGCCTCCGACCGCCCGGGACAACAAGATACGAGCAGTACTTC. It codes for CASSLRPPGTTRYEQYF.

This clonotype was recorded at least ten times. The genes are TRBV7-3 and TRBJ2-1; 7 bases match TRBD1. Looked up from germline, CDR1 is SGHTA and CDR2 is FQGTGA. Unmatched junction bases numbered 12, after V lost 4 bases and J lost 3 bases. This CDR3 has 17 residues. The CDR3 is CASSYRQGQGYYNEQFF. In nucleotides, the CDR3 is TGTGCCAGCAGCTACCGACAGGGCCAAGGATACTACAATGAGCAGTTCTTC.

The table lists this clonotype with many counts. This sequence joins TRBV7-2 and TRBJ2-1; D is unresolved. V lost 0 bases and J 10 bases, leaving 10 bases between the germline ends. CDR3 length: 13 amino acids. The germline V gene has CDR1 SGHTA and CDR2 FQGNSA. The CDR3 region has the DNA TGTGCCAGCAGCTTAGCTACGGGCGGCGAGCAGTTCTTC. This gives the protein CASSLATGGEQFF.

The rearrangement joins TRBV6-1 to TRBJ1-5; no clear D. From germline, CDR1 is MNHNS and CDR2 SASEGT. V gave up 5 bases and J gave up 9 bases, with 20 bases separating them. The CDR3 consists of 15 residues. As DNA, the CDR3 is TGTGCCAGCAGTCTGGCAGGCTTAACTGGGCGGCCCCAGCATTTT. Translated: CASSLAGLTGRPQHF.

The CDR3 spells CATSRGRGQETQYF. In DNA form, the CDR3 reads TGTGCCACCAGCAGAGGGCGCGGGCAAGAGACCCAGTACTTC. V gene TRBV15 combines with J gene TRBJ2-5, with D perhaps TRBD2 (5 bases). This CDR3 comprises 14 residues. Germline CDR1 LNHNV, CDR2 YYDKDF (reference sequence). With 1 base removed from V and 2 bases from J, the gap between germline ends came to 8 bases. Full variable domain (remainder filled in from reference TRBV15 and TRBJ2-5): DAMVIQNPRYQVTQFGKPVTLSCSQTLNHNVMYWYQQKSSQAPKLLFHYYDKDFNNEADTPDNFQSRRPNTSFCFLDIRSPGLGDTAMYLCATSRGRGQETQYFGPGTRLLVL.

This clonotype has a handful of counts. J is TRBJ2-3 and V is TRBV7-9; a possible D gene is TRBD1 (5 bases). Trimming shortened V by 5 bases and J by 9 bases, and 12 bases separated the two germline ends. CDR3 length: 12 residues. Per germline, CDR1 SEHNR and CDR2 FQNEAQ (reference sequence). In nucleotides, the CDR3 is TGTGCCAGCAGCCCTGGGGCTTACACGCAGTATTTT. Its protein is CASSPGAYTQYF. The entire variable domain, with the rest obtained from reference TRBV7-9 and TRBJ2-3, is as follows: DTGVSQNPRHKITKRGQNVTFRCDPISEHNRLYWYRQTLGQGPEFLTYFQNEAQLEKSRLLSDRFSAERPKGSFSTLEIQRTEQGDSAMYLCASSPGAYTQYFGPGTRLTVL.

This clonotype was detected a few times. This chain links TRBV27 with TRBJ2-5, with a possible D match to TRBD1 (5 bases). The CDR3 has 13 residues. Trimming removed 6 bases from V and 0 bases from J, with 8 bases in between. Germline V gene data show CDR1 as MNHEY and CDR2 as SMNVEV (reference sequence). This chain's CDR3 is CASRGHHQETQYF. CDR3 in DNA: TGTGCCAGCAGAGGACACCACCAAGAGACCCAGTACTTC.

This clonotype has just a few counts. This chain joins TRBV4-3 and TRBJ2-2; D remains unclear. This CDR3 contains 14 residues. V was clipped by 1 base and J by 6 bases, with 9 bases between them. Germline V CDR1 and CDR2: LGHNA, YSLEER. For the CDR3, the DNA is TGCGCCAGCAGCCAAGGCAGCCGACCCGGGGAGCTGTTTTTT. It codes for CASSQGSRPGELFF.

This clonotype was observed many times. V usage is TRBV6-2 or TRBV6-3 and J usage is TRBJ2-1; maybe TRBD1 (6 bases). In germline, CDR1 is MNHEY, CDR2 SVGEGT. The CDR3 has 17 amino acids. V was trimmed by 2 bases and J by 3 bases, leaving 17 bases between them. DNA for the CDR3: TGTGCCAGCAGTTACGGGGTTATACAGGGTGGCTACAATGAGCAGTTCTTC. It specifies CASSYGVIQGGYNEQFF.

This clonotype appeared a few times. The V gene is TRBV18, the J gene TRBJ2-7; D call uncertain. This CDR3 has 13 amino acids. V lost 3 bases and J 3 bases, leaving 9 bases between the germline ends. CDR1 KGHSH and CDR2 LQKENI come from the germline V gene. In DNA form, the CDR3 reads TGTGCCAGCTCACCTACCACGGGCTACGAGCAGTACTTC. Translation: CASSPTTGYEQYF.

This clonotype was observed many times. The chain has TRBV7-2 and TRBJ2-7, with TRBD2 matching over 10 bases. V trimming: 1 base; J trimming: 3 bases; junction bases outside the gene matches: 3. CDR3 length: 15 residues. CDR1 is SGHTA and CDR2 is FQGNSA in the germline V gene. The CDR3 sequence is CASSLEGLANYEQYF. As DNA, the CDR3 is TGTGCCAGCAGCTTAGAGGGACTAGCGAACTACGAGCAGTACTTC.

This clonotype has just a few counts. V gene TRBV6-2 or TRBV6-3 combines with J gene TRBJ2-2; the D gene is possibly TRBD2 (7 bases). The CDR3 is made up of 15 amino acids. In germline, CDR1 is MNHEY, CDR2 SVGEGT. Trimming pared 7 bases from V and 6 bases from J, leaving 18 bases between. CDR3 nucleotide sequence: TGTGCCAGCATGGGGGGGCGTACTCGGGCCGGGGAGCTGTTTTTT. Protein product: CASMGGRTRAGELFF.

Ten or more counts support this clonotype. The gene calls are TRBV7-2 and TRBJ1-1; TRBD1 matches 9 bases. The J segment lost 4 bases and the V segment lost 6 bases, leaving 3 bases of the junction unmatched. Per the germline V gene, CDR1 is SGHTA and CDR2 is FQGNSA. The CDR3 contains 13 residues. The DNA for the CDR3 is TGTGCCAGCAGTTCGGACAGGGGCACTGAAGCTTTCTTT. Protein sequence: CASSSDRGTEAFF.

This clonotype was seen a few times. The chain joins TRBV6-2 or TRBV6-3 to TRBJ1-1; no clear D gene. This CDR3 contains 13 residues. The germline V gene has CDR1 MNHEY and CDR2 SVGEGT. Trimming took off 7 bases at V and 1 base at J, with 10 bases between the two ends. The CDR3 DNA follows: TGTGCCAGCACCGATCGGGGGAACACTGAAGCTTTCTTT. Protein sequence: CASTDRGNTEAFF.

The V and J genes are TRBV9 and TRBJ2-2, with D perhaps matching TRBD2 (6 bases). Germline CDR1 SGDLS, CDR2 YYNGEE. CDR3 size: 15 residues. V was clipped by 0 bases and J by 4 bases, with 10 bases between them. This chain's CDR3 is CASSVEGLSTGELFF. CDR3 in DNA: TGTGCCAGCAGCGTAGAGGGACTTTCCACCGGGGAGCTGTTTTTT.

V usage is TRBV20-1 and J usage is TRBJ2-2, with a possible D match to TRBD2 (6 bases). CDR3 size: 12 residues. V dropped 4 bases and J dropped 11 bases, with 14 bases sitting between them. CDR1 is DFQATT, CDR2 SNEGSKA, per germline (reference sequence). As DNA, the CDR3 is TGCAGTGCTATGGACTACCAGAGTGAGCTGTTTTTT. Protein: CSAMDYQSELFF.

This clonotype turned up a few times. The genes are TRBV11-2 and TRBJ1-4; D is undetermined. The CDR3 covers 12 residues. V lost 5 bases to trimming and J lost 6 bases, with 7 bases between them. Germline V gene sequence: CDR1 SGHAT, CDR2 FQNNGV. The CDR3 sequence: CASSPPHEKLFF. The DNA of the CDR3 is TGTGCCAGCAGCCCACCCCATGAAAAACTGTTTTTT.